The 12 T cell receptor beta chains reported below all come from one sample, sequenced in a study of post-analysis software for immune sequencing data. Whole-study results and caveats: Elevated frequency relative to controls characterized four or five TRBV segments in patients, TRBV5-6, TRBV5-1 and TRBV20-1 among them.

Presence of unique molecular identifiers characterized the TCR beta cDNA libraries. TCRdb fed the PCR reads into MiXCR, producing one record per CDR3 protein. The table shows fewer than 850,000 distinct CDR3 sequences, with roughly 27% occurring only once. These receptors' targets are unknown. The sequenced material came from blood. All receptors come from a girl under 18 with multiple sclerosis.

The chain uses TRBV7-2 and TRBJ1-2, with TRBD1 as a possible D gene (5 bases). Germline values: CDR1 SGHTA, CDR2 FQGNSA. This CDR3 contains 13 residues. Trimming took 7 bases from V and 7 from J, leaving 16 bases between them. In nucleotides, the CDR3 is TGTGCCAGCACCTTGGGGGGATCCGGTGGCTACACCTTC. This encodes CASTLGGSGGYTF.

About this clonotype: It may be a read error: a sequence one base away is much more abundant. The V and J genes are TRBV6-5 and TRBJ2-7, with D unresolved. The length of the CDR3 is 14 residues. V lost 0 bases to trimming and J lost 2 bases, with 8 bases between them. Germline V gene data show CDR1 as MNHEY and CDR2 as SVGAGI. This CDR3 is CASSYSLDPYEQYF. Written as DNA, the CDR3 is TGTGCCAGCAGTTACTCTCTCGATCCCTACGAGCAGTACTTC.

This clonotype was recorded a few times. The chain combines TRBV27 with TRBJ2-3; 8 bases are a match to TRBD2. The germline gives CDR1 MNHEY, CDR2 SMNVEV (reference sequence). V shed 6 bases, J shed 6 bases, and the junction held 11 bases outside the gene matches. This CDR3 region has 15 residues. The CDR3 protein is CASRPGGPGTDTQYF. CDR3 bases: TGTGCCAGCAGACCGGGAGGGCCGGGTACGGATACGCAGTATTTT.

This sequence joins TRBV6-2 or TRBV6-3 and TRBJ2-1; maybe TRBD2 (6 bases). Germline CDR1 MNHEY, CDR2 SVGEGT. Deletions cut 6 bases from V and 6 bases from J, with 18 bases between. The CDR3 contains 15 residues. DNA of the CDR3: TGTGCCAGCAGCCTTCCACGGGAGAGGGGCAATGAGCAGTTCTTC. Its protein product is CASSLPRERGNEQFF.

This chain connects TRBV12-3 or TRBV12-4 to TRBJ1-2; the match to TRBD1 covers 7 bases. CDR3 length equals 13 residues. With 7 bases clipped from V and 8 bases from J, the junction kept 10 bases outside the gene matches. CDR3 in DNA: TGTGCCAGCACCGTTGACAGGGCAGGCGGCTACACCTTC. Translating gives CASTVDRAGGYTF.

The chain recombines TRBV12-3 or TRBV12-4 with TRBJ2-5, with D perhaps matching TRBD2 (6 bases). There are 10 residues in the CDR3. V lost 5 bases and J lost 9, with 7 bases in between. The CDR3 DNA reads as TGTGCCAGCAGTGGAGGGGCCCAGTACTTC. It yields the protein CASSGGAQYF.

As concerns this clonotype: One base away lies a much larger clone, so this may be a sequencing read error. V usage is TRBV9 and J usage is TRBJ2-5; TRBD1 agrees at 7 bases. With V trimmed by 4 bases and J by 3 bases, 6 bases remained unmatched. The CDR3 has 14 residues. Germline-derived CDR1 and CDR2 are SGDLS and YYNGEE. CDR3 in DNA: TGTGCCAGCAGCTGGCGACAGGGAGAAGAGACCCAGTACTTC. Its protein is CASSWRQGEETQYF.

This clonotype was seen a few times. The chain links TRBV3-1 to TRBJ1-6; D unresolved. Germline V gives CDR1 LGHDT, CDR2 YNNKEL (reference sequence). There are 13 residues in the CDR3. Between the trimmed V and J ends, which lost 6 bases and 7 bases, there was a span of 10 bases. CDR3 residues: CASRHDGNSPLHF. CDR3 nucleotides: TGTGCCAGCAGGCACGACGGGAATTCACCCCTCCACTTT.

The J gene is TRBJ2-7, the V gene TRBV7-2; D is undetermined. There are 15 residues in the CDR3. Per the germline V gene, CDR1 is SGHTA and CDR2 is FQGNSA. Deletions cut 1 base from V and 2 bases from J, with 12 bases between. CDR3 region: CASSLGGHGTYEQYF. CDR3 DNA sequence: TGTGCCAGCAGCTTAGGCGGCCATGGGACCTACGAGCAGTACTTC.

This clonotype was seen a handful of times. The CDR3 loop reads CASSYSFGRLAGGEQYF. DNA for the CDR3: TGTGCCAGCAGTTACTCTTTCGGGAGACTAGCGGGAGGCGAGCAGTACTTC. The V gene is TRBV6-5, the J gene TRBJ2-7; 13 bases are shared with TRBD2. Per germline, CDR1 MNHEY and CDR2 SVGAGI. V lost 0 bases and J lost 6; bases outside the gene matches: 8. The CDR3 length is 17 residues.

This clonotype was seen a few times. This sequence joins TRBV5-1 and TRBJ2-1, with D perhaps matching TRBD1 (5 bases). The CDR3 runs to 12 residues. Germline CDR1 reads SGHRS; CDR2 reads YFSETQ. V lost 2 bases and J 8 bases, leaving 8 bases between the germline ends. CDR3 amino acids: CASSFQGYEQFF. In DNA form, the CDR3 reads TGCGCCAGCAGCTTTCAGGGTTATGAGCAGTTCTTC.

Concerning this clonotype itself: This may be a read error: a much more frequent sequence differs by one nucleotide. The rearrangement links TRBV5-1 to TRBJ2-6; the D gene could be TRBD1 or TRBD2 (5 bases each). This CDR3 is 14 amino acids long. Per germline, CDR1 SGHRS and CDR2 YFSETQ. For the CDR3, the DNA is TGCGCCAGCAGCTGGGGATCCGGGGCCAACGCCCTGACTTTC. It codes for CASSWGSGANALTF. Using reference TRBV5-1 and TRBJ2-6 for the parts outside the CDR3, the full variable domain is KAGVTQTPRYLIKTRGQQVTLSCSPISGHRSVSWYQQTPGQGLQFLFEYFSETQRNKGNFPGRFSGRQFSNSRSEMNVSTLELGDSALYLCASSWGSGANALTFGAGSRLTVL.